Sequencing of this T cell receptor (beta chain) was carried out in a study of shared T cell receptors in the human thymus. Clones were sequenced by immunoSEQ multiplex PCR, and TCRdb holds only the in-frame ones, with some missing. The data show hundreds of thousands of clones, roughly 88% seen once. Germline V gene data show CDR1 as SGHTA and CDR2 as FQGNSA. The trim removed 4 bases at V and 3 bases at J, leaving 11 bases unmatched. The CDR3 spans 17 residues. The same data also contributed to another study, on human thymus T cells. This second study notes: Related reports documented highly overlapping thymic repertoires among unrelated individuals.

This clonotype originated in a boy less than two years old with a congenital heart defect. Sequencing input: thymocytes. The gene calls are TRBV7-2 and TRBJ2-2; 7 nucleotides line up with TRBD1. The CDR3 spells CASSSPSSGTDTGELFF. DNA of the CDR3: TGTGCCAGCAGCTCCCCCTCGTCTGGGACAGACACCGGGGAGCTGTTTTTT.